What follows are 23 T cell receptor beta chains derived from one specimen sequenced in a study of blood T cell repertoires in COVID-19. Clones were read by immunoSEQ multiplex PCR, and TCRdb kept only the in-frame ones, dropping some. The sample has about 200,000 clones, 75% to 90% seen once. The specimen was peripheral blood. The receptors shown here come from a man aged 40-49 years with acute or convalescent COVID-19.

The CDR3 spells CASTGIRQGNQPQHF. The CDR3 bases are TGTGCCAGCACAGGGATTCGTCAAGGCAATCAGCCCCAGCATTTT. V usage is TRBV2 and J usage is TRBJ1-5; maybe TRBD1 (5 bases). Germline V gene data show CDR1 as SNHLY and CDR2 as FYNNEI. V lost 7 bases, J lost 2 bases, and 15 bases lay in between. The CDR3 loop spans 15 amino acids.

The V gene is TRBV4-1, the J gene TRBJ2-1; tentative D call: TRBD1 (6 bases). From germline, CDR1 is MGHRA and CDR2 YSYEKL. The length of the CDR3 is 17 residues. V shed 0 bases and J shed 9 bases, with 21 bases lying between them. The CDR3 is CASSQEGGRTAGGEQFF. The CDR3 DNA follows: TGCGCCAGCAGCCAAGAAGGTGGCAGGACAGCAGGAGGTGAGCAGTTCTTC.

As for this clone: Relative to the germline gene, one junction end is altered; a read error may explain this. The chain links TRBV2 to TRBJ2-7, with D hard to call. Germline loops: CDR1 SNHLY, CDR2 FYNNEI. This CDR3 is built from 11 residues. CDR3 loop: CASRWASEKYF. CDR3 DNA: TGTGCCAGCAGGTGGGCATCCGAGAAGTACTTC.

This chain uses TRBV18 with TRBJ1-2; D gene ambiguous. Trimming took 6 bases from V and 7 from J, leaving 15 bases between them. The CDR3 spans 13 residues. CDR1 is KGHSH, CDR2 LQKENI, per germline. Here the CDR3 DNA reads TGTGCCAGCTCCCCCGCGGTTATGGGTGGCTACACCTTC. Protein: CASSPAVMGGYTF.

This chain uses TRBV3-1 (or the pseudogene TRBV3-2) with TRBJ1-6; no reliable D call. The V end was cut by 8 bases, the J end by 7 bases, with 6 bases between. There are 11 residues in the CDR3. The germline V gene has CDR1 LGHDT and CDR2 YNNKEL (reference sequence). The DNA of the CDR3 is TGTGCCAGCCTTGTGAATTCACCCCTCCACTTT. Translation gives CASLVNSPLHF.

V gene TRBV6-6 combines with J gene TRBJ1-1; D is uncertain. V was pared by 2 bases and J by 9 bases, with 19 bases between. Germline CDR1 is MNHNY and CDR2 is SVGAGI (reference sequence). The CDR3 is made up of 15 amino acids. As DNA, the CDR3 is TGTGCCAGCAGTTACGGCGGGGAACGGGAGGAAAAAGCTTTCTTT. It encodes CASSYGGEREEKAFF.

J is TRBJ2-7 and V is TRBV11-2; TRBD2 matches at 8 bases. The length of the CDR3 is 15 residues. Germline assignment: CDR1 SGHAT and CDR2 FQNNGV. V shed 1 base and J 2 bases; nucleotides not matched to a gene: 4. CDR3 nucleotide sequence: TGTGCCAGCAGCTTAGGAACTAGCGGTGCCTACGAGCAGTACTTC. This translates into CASSLGTSGAYEQYF.

CDR3 nucleotides: TGCGCCAGCAGCCAAGAAAGGTCTCCGGGGGATGAAAAACTGTTTTTT. Its protein product is CASSQERSPGDEKLFF. V and J are TRBV4-3 and TRBJ1-4; D is possibly TRBD1 (5 bases). Deletions cut 0 bases from V and 6 bases from J, with 14 bases between. The CDR3 runs 16 residues. The germline V gene encodes CDR1 LGHNA and CDR2 YSLEER.

J is TRBJ2-7 and V is TRBV6-1; 8 bases line up with TRBD1. Unmatched junction bases numbered 6, after V lost 3 bases and J lost 2 bases. CDR1 MNHNS and CDR2 SASEGT come from the germline V gene. This CDR3 has 15 residues. The CDR3 here is CASSEGQAFTYEQYF. CDR3 coding DNA: TGTGCCAGCAGTGAGGGACAGGCGTTTACCTACGAGCAGTACTTC.

The chain carries TRBV5-6 and TRBJ2-5; 7 positions match TRBD2. J gave up 5 bases and V 2 bases, and 6 bases lay outside the gene matches. Per germline, CDR1 SGHDT and CDR2 YYEEEE. The CDR3 spans 14 residues. CDR3 sequence (DNA): TGTGCCAGCAGCTTCCCCCAGGGAGGGGAGACCCAGTACTTC. Encoded protein: CASSFPQGGETQYF.

The chain carries TRBV30 and TRBJ2-5; possibly TRBD2 for D (6 bases). Germline V gives CDR1 GTSNPN, CDR2 SVGIG (reference sequence). CDR3 size: 12 residues. V dropped 0 bases and J dropped 5 bases, with 7 bases sitting between them. CDR3 region: CAWSVGGETQYF. Written as DNA, the CDR3 is TGTGCCTGGAGTGTTGGAGGGGAGACCCAGTACTTC. The entire variable domain, with the rest obtained from reference TRBV30 and TRBJ2-5, is as follows: SQTIHQWPATLVQPVGSPLSLECTVEGTSNPNLYWYRQAAGRGLQLLFYSVGIGQISSEVPQNLSASRPQDRQFILSSKKLLLSDSGFYLCAWSVGGETQYFGPGTRLLVL.

The chain employs TRBV3-1 (or the pseudogene TRBV3-2) and TRBJ1-5; D call uncertain. Trimming shortened V by 1 base and J by 4 bases, and 5 bases separated the two germline ends. This CDR3 region has 13 residues. Germline V gene sequence: CDR1 LGHDT, CDR2 YNNKEL (reference sequence). The CDR3 region is CASSQAVNQPQHF. The CDR3 nucleotides are TGTGCCAGCAGCCAAGCCGTGAATCAGCCCCAGCATTTT.

The chain has TRBV28 and TRBJ1-5; 9 positions agree with TRBD1. J gave up 6 bases and V 1 base, and 4 bases lay outside the gene matches. The CDR3 totals 15 residues. Germline assignment: CDR1 MDHEN and CDR2 SYDVKM. For the CDR3, the DNA is TGTGCCAGCAGTTTATCGGGACAGGGTGGTCAGCCCCAGCATTTT. Its protein product is CASSLSGQGGQPQHF.

The CDR3 here is CASSLAGTGPEQYF. DNA of the CDR3: TGTGCCAGCAGCTTAGCAGGGACAGGGCCCGAGCAGTACTTC. The chain uses TRBV7-9 and TRBJ2-7; 9 bases map to TRBD1. This CDR3 is 14 amino acids long. The germline V gene has CDR1 SEHNR and CDR2 FQNEAQ (reference sequence). J lost 6 bases, V lost 0 bases, and 3 bases had no gene match. Drawing the rest from reference TRBV7-9 and TRBJ2-7, the complete variable domain is DTGVSQNPRHKITKRGQNVTFRCDPISEHNRLYWYRQTLGQGPEFLTYFQNEAQLEKSRLLSDRFSAERPKGSFSTLEIQRTEQGDSAMYLCASSLAGTGPEQYFGPGTRLTVT.

The gene calls are TRBV7-8 and TRBJ2-7; 7 bases match TRBD1. After removal of 8 bases from V and 5 bases from J, the junction contained 6 bases not matched to a gene. Germline V gives CDR1 SGHVS, CDR2 FQNEAQ. The CDR3 has 12 residues. The CDR3 DNA follows: TGTGCCAGCGGACGGACAGGTAACGAGCAGTACTTC. Translating it yields CASGRTGNEQYF.

The chain is built from TRBV7-6 and TRBJ2-1; 11 positions agree with TRBD2. The CDR3 loop spans 17 amino acids. CDR1 SGHVS and CDR2 FNYEAQ come from the germline V gene. The ends lost 1 base at V and 4 bases at J; junction bases unmatched: 6. CDR3 sequence (DNA): TGTGCCAGCAGCTTAGGCGGTAGCGGGAGGGCTTACAATGAGCAGTTCTTC. Translating it yields CASSLGGSGRAYNEQFF.

CDR3 bases: TGCGCCAGCAGCTTGGAAGGGGGTTTTGATGAAAAACTGTTTTTT. Its protein product is CASSLEGGFDEKLFF. This chain uses TRBV5-1 with TRBJ1-4; maybe TRBD1 (6 bases). The length of the CDR3 is 15 residues. V was pared by 0 bases and J by 6 bases, with 12 bases between. Germline values: CDR1 SGHRS, CDR2 YFSETQ.

The V gene is TRBV5-4, the J gene TRBJ2-1, with TRBD1 identical over 9 bases. Germline CDR1 reads SGHNT; CDR2 reads YYREEE (reference sequence). The V gene end was trimmed by 2 bases and the J gene end by 15 bases; junction bases not matched to a gene: 6. CDR3 length equals 12 residues. Written as DNA, the CDR3 is TGTGCCAGCAGCTTTAGGGGGACAGGGCTGTTCTTC. It is translated as CASSFRGTGLFF.

The rearrangement joins TRBV7-6 to TRBJ2-1; the match to TRBD2 covers 7 bases. The J segment lost 8 bases and the V segment lost 4 bases, leaving 8 bases of the junction unmatched. The CDR3 has 14 amino acids. Germline V lookup: CDR1 SGHVS, CDR2 FNYEAQ. DNA of the CDR3: TGTGCCAGCAGCTACGGACTAGGCCCCGATGAGCAGTTCTTC. Amino acids: CASSYGLGPDEQFF.

The V gene is TRBV6-2 or TRBV6-3, the J gene TRBJ2-3; D is uncertain. V lost 2 bases and J lost 10, with 10 bases in between. The CDR3 contains 12 residues. Looked up from germline, CDR1 is MNHEY and CDR2 is SVGEGT. The CDR3 sequence is CASSYRGLAQYF. The CDR3 DNA reads as TGTGCCAGCAGTTACAGAGGTCTTGCGCAGTATTTT.

This sequence joins TRBV4-1 and TRBJ2-2, with TRBD1 matching over 7 bases. The CDR3 extends over 17 amino acids. Germline lookup yields CDR1 MGHRA and CDR2 YSYEKL. V dropped 4 bases and J dropped 4; count of bases not matched to a gene: 12. CDR3 sequence: CASSLISGTAATGELFF. CDR3 sequence (DNA): TGCGCCAGCAGCCTCATATCGGGGACAGCGGCCACCGGGGAGCTGTTTTTT.

This rearrangement joins TRBV19 to TRBJ2-1, with 8 nucleotides matching TRBD2. The ends lost 2 bases at V and 8 bases at J; junction bases unmatched: 5. This CDR3 comprises 14 residues. CDR1 is LNHDA and CDR2 is SQIVND in the germline V gene (reference sequence). The CDR3 DNA is TGTGCCAGTAGTATATGGCGGGAGGTATATGAGCAGTTCTTC. Amino acid sequence: CASSIWREVYEQFF.

The CDR3 spells CASSDSTGIDVYTF. The CDR3 coding sequence is TGTGCCAGCAGCGACTCCACAGGGATCGATGTCTACACCTTC. V and J are TRBV9 and TRBJ1-2; possibly TRBD1 for D (6 bases). Germline V CDR1 and CDR2: SGDLS, YYNGEE. The V gene lost 3 bases and the J gene lost 10 bases, with 19 bases spanning the gap. The CDR3 runs 14 residues.